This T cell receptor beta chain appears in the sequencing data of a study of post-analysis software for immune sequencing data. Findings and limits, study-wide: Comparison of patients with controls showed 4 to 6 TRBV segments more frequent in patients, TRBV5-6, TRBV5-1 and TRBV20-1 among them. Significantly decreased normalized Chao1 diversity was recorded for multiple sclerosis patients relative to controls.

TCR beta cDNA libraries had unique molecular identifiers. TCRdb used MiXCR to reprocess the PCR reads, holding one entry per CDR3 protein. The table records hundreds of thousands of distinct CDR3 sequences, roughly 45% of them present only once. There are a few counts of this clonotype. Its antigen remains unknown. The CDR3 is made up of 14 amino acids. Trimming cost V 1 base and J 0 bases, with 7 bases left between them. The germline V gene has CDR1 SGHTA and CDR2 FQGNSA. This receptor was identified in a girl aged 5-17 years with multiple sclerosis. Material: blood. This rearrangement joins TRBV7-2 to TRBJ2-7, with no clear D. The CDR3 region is CASSLDWISYEQYF. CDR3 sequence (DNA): TGTGCCAGCAGCTTAGATTGGATCTCCTACGAGCAGTACTTC. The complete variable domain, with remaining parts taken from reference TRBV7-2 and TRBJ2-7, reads GAGVSQSPSNKVTEKGKDVELRCDPISGHTALYWYRQSLGQGLEFLIYFQGNSAPDKSGLPSDRFSAERTGGSVSTLTIQRTQQEDSAVYLCASSLDWISYEQYFGPGTRLTVT.